One sample yielded the 28 T cell receptor beta chains listed below, sequenced in a study of blood T cell repertoires in COVID-19. Only in-frame clones appear in the TCRdb table, and some are missing; sequencing was by immunoSEQ multiplex PCR. The data hold under 450,000 clones, with around nine tenths observed a single time. Sequenced input: peripheral blood. The receptors derive from a woman aged 55-69 years with COVID-19, enrolled during active disease.

Details on this clone: One junction end does not reproduce the germline sequence, and a read error may be involved. This sequence joins TRBV25-1 and TRBJ1-1, with TRBD1 matching over 7 bases. The CDR3 sequence is 13 residues long. CDR1 is MGHDK and CDR2 is SYGVNS in the germline V gene. CDR3 region: CASSPRQGTGAFF. Written as DNA, the CDR3 is TGTGCCAGCAGCCCCCGACAGGGAACTGGAGCTTTCTTT.

For this clone: Germline and junction disagree at one end, which may indicate a read error. This chain connects TRBV12-3 or TRBV12-4 to TRBJ1-2; possibly TRBD1 for D (6 bases). The length of the CDR3 is 10 residues. In DNA, the CDR3 is TGTGCCAGCAGAATAGGACAGATCGACTTC. Translating gives CASRIGQIDF.

The chain uses TRBV27 and TRBJ2-7; TRBD1 agrees at 7 bases. This CDR3 has 13 residues. V was pared by 6 bases and J by 3 bases, with 5 bases of the junction left unmatched. Germline V gene sequence: CDR1 MNHEY, CDR2 SMNVEV (reference sequence). CDR3 region: CASRAGGIYEQYF. The DNA of the CDR3 is TGTGCCAGCAGGGCAGGGGGTATCTACGAGCAGTACTTC.

With regard to this clone: With a much larger clone just one base away, this may be a read error. The V and J genes are TRBV13 and TRBJ1-1; perhaps TRBD1 as D (6 bases). Germline CDR1 and CDR2: PRHDT and FYEKMQ (reference sequence). Between the trimmed V and J ends, which lost 4 bases and 1 base, there was a span of 7 bases. The CDR3 length is 13 residues. CDR3 nucleotide sequence: TGTGCCAGCAGCTCGACAGGGAACACTGAAGCTTTCTTT. This sequence encodes CASSSTGNTEAFF.

The sample holds a few counts of this clone. This chain connects TRBV4-2 to TRBJ1-6; 8 nucleotides align to TRBD1. CDR1 is LGHNA and CDR2 is YNFKEQ in the germline V gene. Germline trimming cut 5 bases from V and 9 bases from J; bases unmatched to any gene: 12. The CDR3 has 16 residues. The CDR3 region is CASSVRQGIAGSPLHF. CDR3 DNA: TGTGCCAGCAGCGTAAGACAGGGGATAGCCGGTTCACCCCTCCACTTT.

In this sample, this clone turned up once. The genes are TRBV10-2 and TRBJ2-7, with D possibly being TRBD1 (6 bases). The CDR3 spans 14 residues. Germline V gives CDR1 WSHSY, CDR2 SAAADI. The V and J ends lost 8 bases and 7 bases respectively, with 21 bases between them. The CDR3 reads CASGGGPERGEQYF. In nucleotides, the CDR3 is TGCGCCAGCGGGGGCGGGCCGGAAAGGGGTGAGCAGTACTTC.

Here the CDR3 DNA reads TGTGCCAGCAGCTTAGATCTAACCATGAGGGGCTACACCTTC. This gives the protein CASSLDLTMRGYTF. The chain employs TRBV11-2 and TRBJ1-2; unclear D gene. The V end was cut by 0 bases, the J end by 8 bases, with 13 bases between. The germline V gene encodes CDR1 SGHAT and CDR2 FQNNGV. This CDR3 is 14 amino acids long.

The genes are TRBV19 and TRBJ1-2; TRBD1 agrees at 7 bases. This CDR3 is 14 amino acids long. Germline CDR1 is LNHDA and CDR2 is SQIVND (reference sequence). V lost 5 bases, J lost 7 bases, and 10 bases stayed unmatched. The CDR3 nucleotides are TGTGCCAGTAGTCCTTCAAATAACAGGGGTGGCTACACCTTC. Its protein product is CASSPSNNRGGYTF.

The chain links TRBV27 to TRBJ1-2; tentative D call: TRBD1 (5 bases). CDR3 length: 13 residues. The germline V and J ends were trimmed by 3 bases and 5 bases, with 10 bases remaining between them. Germline CDR1 reads MNHEY; CDR2 reads SMNVEV (reference sequence). This CDR3 is CASSFSRGYGYTF. Written as DNA, the CDR3 is TGTGCCAGCAGTTTCTCCCGGGGGTATGGCTACACCTTC.

The V call is TRBV7-9, the J call TRBJ1-1; D is unclear. This CDR3 contains 13 residues. Looked up from germline, CDR1 is SEHNR and CDR2 is FQNEAQ (reference sequence). V lost 1 base and J 7 bases, leaving 10 bases between the germline ends. The CDR3 here is CASSLEAVNEAFF. CDR3 nucleotides: TGTGCCAGCAGCTTAGAAGCGGTAAATGAAGCTTTCTTT.

The chain employs TRBV9 and TRBJ2-3, with TRBD2 identical over 9 bases. This CDR3 spans 17 amino acids. Germline trimming cut 4 bases from V and 4 bases from J; bases unmatched to any gene: 13. Germline V gene lookup returns CDR1 SGDLS and CDR2 YYNGEE. CDR3 nucleotide sequence: TGTGCCAGCAGCTCCACCTCCGGACTAGCGATTGCAGATACGCAGTATTTT. Encoded protein: CASSSTSGLAIADTQYF.

The chain carries TRBV5-8 and TRBJ1-5, with D perhaps matching TRBD1 (5 bases). Trimming left V 1 base short and J 2 bases short, with 10 bases between. Germline loops: CDR1 SGHTS, CDR2 YDEGEE. The length of the CDR3 is 15 residues. The CDR3, as DNA: TGTGCCAGCAGCTTGAGGGTACAGGGCAATCAGCCCCAGCATTTT. This gives the protein CASSLRVQGNQPQHF.

The chain employs TRBV10-3 and TRBJ1-1; no clear D. CDR3 length equals 15 residues. Germline CDR1 ENHRY, CDR2 SYGVKD. Trimming pared 7 bases from V and 0 bases from J, leaving 15 bases between. The CDR3 loop is CAITQTETMNTEAFF. Written as DNA, the CDR3 is TGTGCCATCACTCAAACAGAAACCATGAACACTGAAGCTTTCTTT.

The chain recombines TRBV24-1 with TRBJ2-1; possible D gene TRBD2, 6 bases. The V end was cut by 0 bases, the J end by 7 bases, with 12 bases between. In germline, CDR1 is KGHDR, CDR2 SFDVKD. The CDR3 sequence is 15 residues long. The CDR3 DNA reads as TGTGCCACCAGTGATTTGGCAGCGGGTGAGAATGAGCAGTTCTTC. This encodes CATSDLAAGENEQFF.

This clone has just a few counts. The gene calls are TRBV5-1 and TRBJ1-1; D is possibly TRBD1 (5 bases). V was cut by 0 bases and J by 1 base, with 7 bases left in between. This CDR3 is built from 14 residues. Germline CDR1 SGHRS, CDR2 YFSETQ. The CDR3 region is CASSLDRPNTEAFF. CDR3 nucleotides: TGCGCCAGCAGCTTGGACAGGCCGAACACTGAAGCTTTCTTT. The full variable domain, rest sourced from reference TRBV5-1 and TRBJ1-1, is KAGVTQTPRYLIKTRGQQVTLSCSPISGHRSVSWYQQTPGQGLQFLFEYFSETQRNKGNFPGRFSGRQFSNSRSEMNVSTLELGDSALYLCASSLDRPNTEAFFGQGTRLTVV.

This clone was detected only once. V is TRBV6-5 and J is TRBJ1-1, with 9 bases matching TRBD1. This CDR3 spans 14 amino acids. The junction had 6 bases not matched to a gene; V was cut back by 6 bases and J by 4 bases. Per the germline V gene, CDR1 is MNHEY and CDR2 is SVGAGI. In DNA, the CDR3 is TGTGCCAGCAGCTTACAGGGGGCGACCACTGAAGCTTTCTTT. This translates into CASSLQGATTEAFF.

The chain links TRBV4-3 to TRBJ2-6; no clear D gene. This CDR3 has 15 amino acids. V was cut by 1 base and J by 1 base, with 5 bases left in between. Germline V gives CDR1 LGHNA, CDR2 YSLEER. The DNA of the CDR3 is TGCGCCAGCAGCCAAGGGCTGTCTGGGGCCAACGTCCTGACTTTC. Protein product: CASSQGLSGANVLTF.

In this sample, this clone turned up a few times. V and J are TRBV27 and TRBJ2-2; 8 nucleotides match TRBD1. CDR1 and CDR2 from the germline V gene are MNHEY and SMNVEV (reference sequence). The CDR3 runs to 14 residues. V gave up 3 bases and J gave up 5 bases; unmatched junction bases: 2. The chain's CDR3 is CASSLRTGTGELFF. The CDR3 DNA reads as TGTGCCAGCAGTTTGCGGACAGGGACCGGGGAGCTGTTTTTT.

The chain carries TRBV6-5 and TRBJ1-3; no reliable D call. V lost 8 bases and J 4 bases, leaving 12 bases between the germline ends. Germline loops: CDR1 MNHEY, CDR2 SVGAGI. The length of the CDR3 is 13 residues. CDR3 amino acids: CASQLGLGNTIYF. The DNA for the CDR3 is TGTGCCAGCCAGCTCGGGTTAGGAAACACCATATATTTT.

This clone was seen once. This chain joins TRBV2 and TRBJ1-5; D is uncertain. Trimming shortened V by 2 bases and J by 0 bases, and 8 bases separated the two germline ends. Germline assignment: CDR1 SNHLY and CDR2 FYNNEI. CDR3 length equals 15 residues. In DNA, the CDR3 is TGTGCCAGCAGTGAATCGGAGTATAGCAATCAGCCCCAGCATTTT. Its translation is CASSESEYSNQPQHF.

This rearrangement joins TRBV6-4 to TRBJ2-1; D is perhaps TRBD2 (6 bases). With 0 bases removed from V and 4 bases from J, the gap between germline ends came to 13 bases. Germline CDR1 is MRHNA and CDR2 is SNTAGT. The CDR3 has 16 residues. The CDR3 reads CASSDSWGTRYNEQFF. CDR3 nucleotides: TGTGCCAGCAGTGACTCGTGGGGGACTCGGTACAATGAGCAGTTCTTC.

The gene calls are TRBV10-2 and TRBJ2-7; D remains ambiguous. Germline-derived CDR1 and CDR2 are WSHSY and SAAADI. The V gene lost 9 bases and the J gene lost 4 bases, with 13 bases spanning the gap. The CDR3 consists of 12 residues. CDR3 coding DNA: TGCGCCAGAGCCCCCGGCGGTTACGAGCAGTACTTC. Protein product: CARAPGGYEQYF.

The chain carries TRBV12-3 or TRBV12-4 and TRBJ2-3; D not resolved. V shed 7 bases and J shed 2 bases, with 7 bases lying between them. The CDR3 is 12 residues long. In DNA, the CDR3 is TGTGCCAGCATTCCGGTCACAGATACGCAGTATTTT. This gives the protein CASIPVTDTQYF.

This clone was seen just once. This chain joins TRBV2 and TRBJ1-4, with D hard to call. CDR1 is SNHLY, CDR2 FYNNEI, per germline. The CDR3 is 12 amino acids. The germline V and J ends were trimmed by 7 bases and 8 bases, with 11 bases remaining between them. CDR3: CASMAGFEKLFF. The DNA for the CDR3 is TGTGCCAGCATGGCAGGCTTCGAAAAACTGTTTTTT.

J is TRBJ1-4 and V is TRBV7-9, with TRBD1 matching over 9 bases. V lost 1 base and J lost 8; bases outside the gene matches: 5. CDR3 length: 15 amino acids. Germline V gene lookup returns CDR1 SEHNR and CDR2 FQNEAQ (reference sequence). The CDR3 spells CASSLGTGAHEKLFF. DNA of the CDR3: TGTGCCAGCAGCTTAGGGACAGGGGCCCACGAAAAACTGTTTTTT.

The chain links TRBV7-9 to TRBJ2-3; 12 bases are a match to TRBD1. Looked up from germline, CDR1 is SEHNR and CDR2 is FQNEAQ (reference sequence). J was trimmed by 6 bases and V by 1 base; bases with no gene match: 2. The CDR3 has 15 amino acids. The CDR3 DNA reads as TGTGCCAGCAGCTTAGGGGACAGGGGGCGCGATACGCAGTATTTT. Translated, it gives CASSLGDRGRDTQYF.

On this clone itself: The sample has other DNA sequences that encode this CDR3 too. The gene calls are TRBV18 and TRBJ1-1; 7 bases match TRBD1. The CDR3 is made up of 13 amino acids. In germline, CDR1 is KGHSH, CDR2 LQKENI. Trimming took 6 bases from V and 4 from J; bases not matched to a gene: 5. DNA of the CDR3: TGTGCCAGCTCCCCCGACAGGGCCACTGAAGCTTTCTTT. Its protein product is CASSPDRATEAFF.

This clone showed up just once. The chain has TRBV9 and TRBJ2-2; the D is unclear. The CDR3 is made up of 14 amino acids. V was clipped by 0 bases and J by 3 bases, with 6 bases between them. Germline CDR1 is SGDLS and CDR2 is YYNGEE. CDR3 bases: TGTGCCAGCAGCGTAGAACTTTACACCGGGGAGCTGTTTTTT. This translates into CASSVELYTGELFF.